This paragraph reports one TCR beta chain. The data were taken from a study of blood T cell repertoires in COVID-19. Overall study: From the United States, Italy and Spain came samples of acute and convalescent COVID-19. The analysed material was cDNA or gDNA that came from T cells, B-cell-depleted T cells, or PBMCs.

In the original workflow: From reference gene primer amplification, estimates of nucleated cell counts were derived. Using immunoSEQ multiplex PCR, the repertoire was profiled, and TCRdb retains in-frame clones only, with some absent. For V, J and clone size, that table is used; D and trimming come from the DNA. The sample has 200,000 to 250,000 clones; about 88% are singletons. This receptor was taken from a woman between 65 and 79 years old with active or convalescent COVID-19. Sequencing was carried out using peripheral blood.

The CDR3 spells CASSDPAVSKPYF. In DNA form, the CDR3 reads TGCGCCAGCAGTGACCCTGCCGTTAGCAAGCCGTACTTC. The chain links TRBV10-2 to TRBJ2-5; D remains ambiguous. The CDR3 runs 13 residues. V lost 3 bases and J 13 bases, leaving 18 bases between the germline ends. The germline V gene encodes CDR1 WSHSY and CDR2 SAAADI.